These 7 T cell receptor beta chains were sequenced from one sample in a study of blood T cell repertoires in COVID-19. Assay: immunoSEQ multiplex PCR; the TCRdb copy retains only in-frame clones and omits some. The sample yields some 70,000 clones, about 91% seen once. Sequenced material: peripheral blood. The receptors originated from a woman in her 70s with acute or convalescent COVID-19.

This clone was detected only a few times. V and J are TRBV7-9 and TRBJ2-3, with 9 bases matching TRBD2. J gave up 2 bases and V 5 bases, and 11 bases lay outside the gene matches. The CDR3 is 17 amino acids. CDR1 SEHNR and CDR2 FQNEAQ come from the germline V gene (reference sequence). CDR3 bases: TGTGCCAGCAGCCCAAGGGTGGCTAGCGGGGACACAGATACGCAGTATTTT. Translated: CASSPRVASGDTDTQYF.

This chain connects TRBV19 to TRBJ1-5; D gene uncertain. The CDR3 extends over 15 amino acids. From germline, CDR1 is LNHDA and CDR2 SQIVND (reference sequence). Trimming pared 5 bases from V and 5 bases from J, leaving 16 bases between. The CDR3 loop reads CASSVMGPQDQPQHF. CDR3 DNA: TGTGCCAGTAGTGTCATGGGCCCGCAGGATCAGCCCCAGCATTTT.

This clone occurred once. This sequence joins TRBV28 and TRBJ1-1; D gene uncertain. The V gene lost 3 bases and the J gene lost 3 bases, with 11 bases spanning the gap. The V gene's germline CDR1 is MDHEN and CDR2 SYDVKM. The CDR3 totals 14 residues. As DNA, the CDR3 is TGTGCCAGCAGTTTTCCGGGGAGGGACACTGAAGCTTTCTTT. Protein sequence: CASSFPGRDTEAFF.

The CDR3 region is CASSPRRSDLRDGYTF. Written as DNA, the CDR3 is TGTGCCAGCAGCCCTCGGAGGAGTGACTTAAGGGATGGCTACACCTTC. The chain recombines TRBV7-9 with TRBJ1-2; D is unresolved. This CDR3 comprises 16 residues. Trimming removed 5 bases from V and 6 bases from J, with 22 bases in between. In germline, CDR1 is SEHNR, CDR2 FQNEAQ (reference sequence).

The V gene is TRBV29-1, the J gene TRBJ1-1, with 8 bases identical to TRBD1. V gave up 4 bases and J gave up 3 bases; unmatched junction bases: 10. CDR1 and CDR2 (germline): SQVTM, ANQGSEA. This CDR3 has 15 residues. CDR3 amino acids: CSVVVRGQRDTEAFF. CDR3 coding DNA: TGCAGCGTTGTAGTCAGGGGGCAGAGGGACACTGAAGCTTTCTTT.

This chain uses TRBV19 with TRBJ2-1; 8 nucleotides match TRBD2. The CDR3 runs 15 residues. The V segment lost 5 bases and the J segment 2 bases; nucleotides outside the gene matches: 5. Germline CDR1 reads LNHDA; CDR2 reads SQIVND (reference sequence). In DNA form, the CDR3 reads TGTGCCAGTAGTGGAACGGGAGGGCCCTACAATGAGCAGTTCTTC. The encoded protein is CASSGTGGPYNEQFF.

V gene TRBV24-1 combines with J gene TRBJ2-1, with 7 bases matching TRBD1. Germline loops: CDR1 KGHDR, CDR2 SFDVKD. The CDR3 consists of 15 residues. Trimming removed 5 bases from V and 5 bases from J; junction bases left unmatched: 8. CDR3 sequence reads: CATSASDRVDNEQFF. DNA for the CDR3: TGTGCCACCAGTGCTTCAGACAGGGTGGACAATGAGCAGTTCTTC.